This T cell receptor beta chain was found in a study of T cells in Graves' hyperthyroidism and ophthalmopathy. Regarding the study as a whole: Most thyroid-expanded clonotypes above 0.001 were also found in blood.

The CDR3 spans 14 residues. The germline V gene encodes CDR1 SGHTA and CDR2 FQGNSA. V was cut by 5 bases and J by 0 bases, with 7 bases left in between. TCR beta CDR3 regions were amplified from RNA. A set of HTBI primers served as the primers for a first-round RT-PCR of the TCR CDR3. MiXCR, applied by TCRdb to the multiplex PCR reads, yields one record per CDR3 protein. The table shows about 350,000 distinct CDR3 sequences, with around 18% occurring only once. With respect to this clonotype: Its matching antigen is unknown.

V usage is TRBV7-2 and J usage is TRBJ1-4, with unresolved D. The clonotype was recovered from a woman in her forties with Graves' ophthalmopathy. Input material: blood. CDR3 in amino acids: CASSPFTTNEKLFF. Written as DNA, the CDR3 is TGTGCCAGCAGCCCCTTTACAACTAATGAAAAACTGTTTTTT. Based on the CDR3 plus reference TRBV7-2 and TRBJ1-4, the full variable domain is GAGVSQSPSNKVTEKGKDVELRCDPISGHTALYWYRQSLGQGLEFLIYFQGNSAPDKSGLPSDRFSAERTGGSVSTLTIQRTQQEDSAVYLCASSPFTTNEKLFFGSGTQLSVL.